The rows below give T cell receptor beta chains drawn from one sample of a study of chemoradiotherapy in HPV16-positive cancers. Assay: immunoSEQ multiplex PCR; the TCRdb copy retains only in-frame clones and omits some. This sample has 4,500 or so clones, with around 86% found just once. The material was tumor tissue, obtained from a patient who underwent chemoradiotherapy. The receptors were sampled from a human donor with HPV-associated anogenital cancer. Both conserved end residues are part of each CDR3. A D gene is named only where the DNA matches it firmly. The size of a clone is reported for some rows only, either as once, few or many, or as a class for expanded clones.

v_call	j_call	clone_size	d_call	cdr3_nt	cdr3_aa
TRBV7-6	TRBJ1-4	NA	TRBD1	TGTGCCAGCAGCTTCGACAGGGGGGTGGTAAAACTGTTTTTT	CASSFDRGVVKLFF
TRBV11-2	TRBJ2-7	NA	TRBD2	TGTGCCAGCACCAACTCGTTAAGTATCGGGGGGGCCTACGAGCAGTACTTC	CASTNSLSIGGAYEQYF
TRBV30	TRBJ2-7	NA	TRBD1	TGTGCCTGGAGTCGAGGGACAGGGGGTTTCGACGAGCAGTACTTC	CAWSRGTGGFDEQYF
TRBV19	TRBJ1-5	NA	NA	TGTGCCAGTAGTTGGAGACAGGAGAGATATAGCAATCAGCCCCAGCATTTT	CASSWRQERYSNQPQHF
TRBV7-9	TRBJ2-1	NA	NA	TGTGCCAGCAGCCCCGATGATCGCCCAGTGGTCTTC	CASSPDDRPVVF
TRBV19	TRBJ2-7	NA	NA	TGTGCCAGTAGTGCCTCGGGACTCCTCGGCGAGCAGTACTTC	CASSASGLLGEQYF
TRBV7-6	TRBJ2-3	NA	TRBD2	TGTGCCAGCAGTTTGCGCAGCGGGAGGGCCGGAGATACGCAGTATTTT	CASSLRSGRAGDTQYF
TRBV14	TRBJ1-1	NA	NA	TGTGCCAGCAGCCAAGATTTCGGCGTTCGGAACACTGAAGCTTTCTTT	CASSQDFGVRNTEAFF
TRBV5-6	TRBJ2-1	NA	NA	TGTGCCAGCAGCTTGGGGCTAGCGACCCTCATGGAGCAGTTCTTC	CASSLGLATLMEQFF
TRBV6-1	TRBJ1-6	NA	NA	TGTGCCAGCAGTGAAATGGTGACAGGCCTTATAGGTTCACCCCTCCACTTT	CASSEMVTGLIGSPLHF
TRBV5-1	TRBJ1-4	NA	NA	TGCGCCAGCAGCTTGGGAGACAGAAATAATGAAAAACTGTTTTTT	CASSLGDRNNEKLFF
TRBV5-1	TRBJ2-3	NA	TRBD2	TGCGCCAGCGGTAGCGGGGGCACAGATACGCAGTATTTT	CASGSGGTDTQYF
TRBV7-3	TRBJ1-1	NA	TRBD1	TGTGCCAGCAACCCGGCAGGGGGACTGAACACTGAAGCTTTCTTT	CASNPAGGLNTEAFF
TRBV27	TRBJ1-5	NA	NA	TGTGCCAGCAGTCCCTCAGGGGAAGGGCAGCCCCAGCATTTT	CASSPSGEGQPQHF
TRBV15	TRBJ2-5	NA	NA	TGTGCCACCAGTCTTGAAGGGGGGCGCATAGAGACCCAGTACTTC	CATSLEGGRIETQYF
TRBV19	TRBJ2-6	NA	TRBD2	TGTGCCAGTACCGGACTAGCGGGAGCTGACGGGGCCAACGTCCTGACTTTC	CASTGLAGADGANVLTF
TRBV5-6	TRBJ2-7	NA	NA	TGTGCCAGTAGCTTGGCACTCAGGGACGAGCAGTACTTC	CASSLALRDEQYF
TRBV7-8	TRBJ1-2	NA	TRBD1	TGTGCCAGCAGCCTCCGGGACAGGGCGACGGGCTACACCTTC	CASSLRDRATGYTF
TRBV27	TRBJ1-6	few	NA	TGTGCCAGCAGTTTCCGGGGAGCTGGGTCACCCCTCCACTTT	CASSFRGAGSPLHF
TRBV7-6	TRBJ1-1	few	NA	TGTGCCAGCAGCGAGGGACAGAACACTGAAGCTTTCTTT	CASSEGQNTEAFF
TRBV7-6	TRBJ2-5	NA	TRBD1	TGTGCCAGCAGCTTAGGACAGGGCCAAGAGACCCAGTACTTC	CASSLGQGQETQYF
TRBV6-6	TRBJ1-2	once	TRBD1	TGTGCCAGCAGTTACGGTGCGGGACAGAACTATGGCTACACCTTC	CASSYGAGQNYGYTF
TRBV7-3	TRBJ2-3	NA	TRBD2	TGTGCCAGCAGCTTAGCAGGTAGCGGGGGATGGCCAGATCCGCAGTATTTT	CASSLAGSGGWPDPQYF
TRBV7-9	TRBJ2-1	NA	NA	TGTGCCAGCAGCCCCCTGAGAGGTGGCTCCTACAATGAGCAGTTCTTC	CASSPLRGGSYNEQFF
TRBV7-6	TRBJ2-3	NA	TRBD1	TGTGCCAGCAGCCCAGCCACAGGGGGATTTTCGGATACGCAGTATTTT	CASSPATGGFSDTQYF
TRBV6-5	TRBJ1-6	few	TRBD1	TGTGCCAGCAGCATCGGACAGGGTTTTCGTTCACCCCTCCACTTT	CASSIGQGFRSPLHF
TRBV10-3	TRBJ2-5	NA	TRBD2	TGTGCCATCAGTGAAAGCGGGGGGAAACAAGAGACCCAGTACTTC	CAISESGGKQETQYF
TRBV5-1	TRBJ1-2	NA	NA	TGCGCCAGCAGCCCTACCGGGGGGAGCTCCTATGGCTACACCTTC	CASSPTGGSSYGYTF
TRBV11-1	TRBJ2-5	NA	NA	TGTGCCAGCAGCTTTGGGGACTCCCAGAGGGAGACCCAGTACTTC	CASSFGDSQRETQYF
TRBV7-2	TRBJ2-1	NA	TRBD2	TGTGCCAGCAGTCGGACTAGCCCCTACAATGAGCAGTTCTTC	CASSRTSPYNEQFF
TRBV27	TRBJ2-1	NA	TRBD2	TGTGCCAGCAGGGCGGGAGGGGATCACAATGAGCAGTTCTTC	CASRAGGDHNEQFF
TRBV28	TRBJ2-7	NA	NA	TGTGCCAGTGGGACTGCGAACCCCCTCTACGAGCAGTACTTC	CASGTANPLYEQYF
TRBV7-2	TRBJ1-1	NA	NA	TGTGCCAGCAGCTTAGCTGGGACCACTGAAGCTTTCTTT	CASSLAGTTEAFF
TRBV5-1	TRBJ2-6	NA	NA	TGCGCCAGCAGCGTGTGGTCTGTGGGGGCCAACGTCCTGACTTTC	CASSVWSVGANVLTF
TRBV6-4	TRBJ1-2	NA	NA	TGTGCCAGCACTGTGGACAGTTCTGGGTCCTATGGCTACACCTTC	CASTVDSSGSYGYTF
TRBV5-4	TRBJ1-2	NA	NA	TGTGCCAGCAGTGCGACTGGGACGCAGAACTATGGCTACACCTTC	CASSATGTQNYGYTF
TRBV9	TRBJ1-1	NA	TRBD1	TGTGCCAGCAGCGCACAGGGGACTTCGAACACTGAAGCTTTCTTT	CASSAQGTSNTEAFF
TRBV5-1	TRBJ2-7	NA	NA	TGCGCCAGCAGCTTGGAGGGAGATAAGCAGTACTTC	CASSLEGDKQYF